This record looks at one T cell receptor (beta chain) sequence and its context. Antigen specificity is unknown. The record originates from a study of response to subunit inactivated influenza vaccine. Via MiXCR, TCRdb re-called the RT-PCR reads, giving one row per CDR3 protein. The data show fewer than 600,000 distinct CDR3 sequences, with roughly 7.6% seen just once and around 13% held by the top ten. Whole-study findings and limits: After each seasonal influenza vaccination, few new T cells are recruited, the authors suggested.

Trimming took 4 bases from V and 3 from J; bases not matched to a gene: 2. The germline CDR1 and CDR2 sequences are SGHAT and FQNNGV. This CDR3 is 15 amino acids long. The sample here was PBMCs from blood, taken 23 months after vaccination. The TCR was taken from a man between 50 and 70 years old who received an inactivated influenza vaccine. The rearrangement links TRBV11-2 to TRBJ2-1, with 11 bases aligning to TRBD2. The chain's CDR3 is CASSYTSGGYNEQFF. The DNA of the CDR3 is TGTGCCAGCAGCTATACTAGCGGGGGCTACAATGAGCAGTTCTTC.